This T cell receptor (beta chain) was documented in a study of blood T cell repertoires in COVID-19. Germline trimming cut 3 bases from V and 0 bases from J; bases unmatched to any gene: 8. The CDR3 spans 18 residues. Germline values: CDR1 MNHNS, CDR2 SASEGT. Clones were sequenced by immunoSEQ multiplex PCR, and TCRdb holds only the in-frame ones, with some missing. The sample includes under 200,000 clones, about 85% of them seen just once. This receptor was taken from a woman of 80 years or more with acute or convalescent COVID-19. This sequence joins TRBV6-1 and TRBJ2-6; 7 bases match TRBD2. Sequencing was carried out using peripheral blood. For the CDR3, the DNA is TGTGCCAGCAGTGACGGGGGTAGCGGGCTCTCTGGGGCCAACGTCCTGACTTTC. The encoded protein is CASSDGGSGLSGANVLTF.